The 18 T cell receptor beta chains presented below share a single source sample, sequenced in a study of CXCR3-negative and CXCR3-positive naive CD8 T cells. Whole-study results and caveats: Naive cells positive for CXCR3 carried more hydrophobic TRB CDR3s than CXCR3-negative ones.

The antigens these receptors bind are not known. Through 5' RACE with UMI labels, the TRB cDNA libraries were prepared. Each CDR3 protein gets one entry in TCRdb, which reprocessed the 5' RACE reads and gives no DNA. There are approximately 90,000 distinct CDR3 sequences in the sample, with almost 0.55% held by the top ten. Sequencing was carried out using naive CXCR3+ CD8+ T cells from blood. Subset of the sample: CD45RO-CCR7+CD27+CD95- naive CD8+ T cells expressing CXCR3 (TNR3+). The receptor source for this set is a human donor in good health. Some clones in this sample may be carry-over from other donors' samples.

The V call is TRBV9, the J call TRBJ1-1; the D call of TRBD1 rests on TCRdb alone, since no DNA is present to check it. Germline values: CDR1 SGDLS, CDR2 YYNGEE. This CDR3 is 15 amino acids long. The CDR3: CASSVEDRANTEAFF.

This CDR3 reads CASSGPGQGETQYF. The genes are TRBV28 and TRBJ2-5; without DNA, the TCRdb call of TRBD1 cannot be checked. The V gene's germline CDR1 is MDHEN and CDR2 SYDVKM. This CDR3 comprises 14 residues.

V usage is TRBV7-9 and J usage is TRBJ1-2; TCRdb's D gene call, TRBD1, goes unchecked for lack of DNA. CDR1 and CDR2 (germline): SEHNR, FQNEAQ (reference sequence). The CDR3 contains 15 residues. The CDR3 here is CASSVAGTTNYGYTF.

The V call is TRBV29-1, the J call TRBJ1-5. Germline V gene data show CDR1 as SQVTM and CDR2 as ANQGSEA. This CDR3 region has 13 residues. CDR3 sequence: CSVGEGDNQPQHF.

The chain combines TRBV4-1 with TRBJ2-5; TCRdb gives TRBD2 as the D gene, but with no DNA this cannot be confirmed. This CDR3 is built from 18 residues. Germline CDR1 MGHRA, CDR2 YSYEKL. This chain's CDR3 is CASSQDEIGAPSQETQYF.

The CDR3 loop reads CASSRTTWNEQFF. The rearrangement links TRBV27 to TRBJ2-1. The CDR3 extends over 13 amino acids. Germline V gene sequence: CDR1 MNHEY, CDR2 SMNVEV (reference sequence).

The chain couples TRBV2 to TRBJ2-7. CDR1 and CDR2 (germline): SNHLY, FYNNEI. This CDR3 has 16 amino acids. CDR3 loop: CASSDYGGKSSYEQYF.

The chain joins TRBV12-3 or TRBV12-4 to TRBJ1-2; TCRdb reports TRBD1, a call that lacks DNA to check it against. CDR3 size: 12 residues. CDR3 loop: CASSTGGTGYTF.

The chain uses TRBV5-6 and TRBJ1-1; TCRdb calls TRBD1, which cannot be checked without DNA. Germline assignment: CDR1 SGHDT and CDR2 YYEEEE. This CDR3 is built from 13 residues. This CDR3 is CASSWDRGPEAFF.

CDR3 loop: CASSSTGNNEQFF. The V and J genes are TRBV5-1 and TRBJ2-1; TCRdb picks TRBD1, but there is no DNA to check that call. Per the germline V gene, CDR1 is SGHRS and CDR2 is YFSETQ. The CDR3 loop spans 13 amino acids.

This chain connects TRBV11-1 to TRBJ2-2; TCRdb proposes TRBD1, but this gene call is untestable without DNA. CDR1 SGHAT and CDR2 FQDESV come from the germline V gene (reference sequence). There are 16 residues in the CDR3. CDR3 loop: CASSQPYRADTGELFF.

The J gene is TRBJ2-7, the V gene TRBV11-2; with no DNA, the TCRdb D assignment of TRBD2 cannot be verified. Germline-derived CDR1 and CDR2 are SGHAT and FQNNGV. The CDR3 totals 16 residues. CDR3 residues: CASSPPGAGGRYEQYF.

The chain carries TRBV6-5 and TRBJ2-3. The CDR3 is 15 residues long. Germline CDR1 MNHEY, CDR2 SVGAGI. The CDR3 spells CASSPDESGTDTQYF.

The chain is built from TRBV28 and TRBJ2-2; TCRdb indicates TRBD1, and absent DNA this call remains unverified. Germline assignment: CDR1 MDHEN and CDR2 SYDVKM. The CDR3 has 16 amino acids. The CDR3 loop is CASSLTWTGGSGELFF.

The chain uses TRBV10-1 and TRBJ2-7; without DNA, the TCRdb call of TRBD1 cannot be checked. Germline V gene sequence: CDR1 WNHNN, CDR2 SYGVQD (reference sequence). The CDR3 is 13 residues long. The CDR3: CASSRDGAYEQYF.

This sequence joins TRBV29-1 and TRBJ2-1; TCRdb reports TRBD1, a call that lacks DNA to check it against. CDR3 length equals 19 residues. Germline CDR1 reads SQVTM; CDR2 reads ANQGSEA. CDR3 protein: CSVDNPWTGGRSSYNEQFF.

The V and J genes are TRBV11-2 and TRBJ1-1; absent DNA, TCRdb's TRBD1 call cannot be checked. The CDR3 extends over 13 amino acids. Looked up from germline, CDR1 is SGHAT and CDR2 is FQNNGV. CDR3: CASSLEGVDEAFF.

The genes are TRBV7-6 and TRBJ2-7; TCRdb names TRBD1, which stays unverified in the absence of DNA. The CDR3 has 14 amino acids. Germline-derived CDR1 and CDR2 are SGHVS and FNYEAQ. This CDR3 reads CASSFPAPLYEQYF. Full variable domain (remainder filled in from reference TRBV7-6 and TRBJ2-7): GAGVSQSPRYKVTKRGQDVALRCDPISGHVSLYWYRQALGQGPEFLTYFNYEAQQDKSGLPNDRFSAERPEGSISTLTIQRTEQRDSAMYRCASSFPAPLYEQYFGPGTRLTVT.